One and the same sample provided the 26 T cell receptor beta chains below, sequenced in a study of T cells in Graves' hyperthyroidism and ophthalmopathy. TCR beta CDR3 regions were amplified from RNA. RT-PCR in the first round (using the HTBI primer set) targeted the TCR CDR3. From the multiplex PCR reads, TCRdb called clonotypes with MiXCR, one entry per CDR3 protein. The sample yields approximately 620,000 distinct CDR3 sequences, approximately 15% seen once. The sample consisted of blood. All receptors come from a woman aged 25 to 39 with Graves' hyperthyroidism that later progressed to Graves' ophthalmopathy.

This clonotype was counted only a few times. The rearrangement uses TRBV11-2 and TRBJ2-1, with 15 bases identical to TRBD2. The CDR3 loop spans 18 amino acids. In germline, CDR1 is SGHAT, CDR2 FQNNGV. J was trimmed by 0 bases and V by 11 bases; bases with no gene match: 11. The CDR3 sequence: CAGSPGLAGGSSYNEQFF. CDR3 bases: TGTGCCGGATCTCCGGGACTAGCGGGAGGAAGCTCCTACAATGAGCAGTTCTTC.

There are many counts of this clonotype. This chain uses TRBV30 with TRBJ1-5; D not resolved. V lost 0 bases and J 6 bases, leaving 9 bases between the germline ends. CDR3 size: 13 residues. The germline CDR1 and CDR2 sequences are GTSNPN and SVGIG (reference sequence). The CDR3 bases are TGTGCCTGGAGTGTACAAAACAGTCAGCCCCAGCATTTT. Protein: CAWSVQNSQPQHF.

This clonotype was detected ten times or more. The V call is TRBV7-9, the J call TRBJ2-7; a weak D match, TRBD2 (7 bases). Per germline, CDR1 SEHNR and CDR2 FQNEAQ (reference sequence). The length of the CDR3 is 16 residues. Deletions cut 5 bases from V and 4 bases from J, with 21 bases between. The CDR3 DNA sequence: TGTGCCAGCAGCCGGGGGGCCAGGGCTGATTCTTACGAGCAGTACTTC. Translation: CASSRGARADSYEQYF. Together with reference TRBV7-9 and TRBJ2-7, the CDR3 gives the full variable domain: DTGVSQNPRHKITKRGQNVTFRCDPISEHNRLYWYRQTLGQGPEFLTYFQNEAQLEKSRLLSDRFSAERPKGSFSTLEIQRTEQGDSAMYLCASSRGARADSYEQYFGPGTRLTVT.

Concerning this clonotype: A read error may explain this, as a much larger clone is one base away. The gene calls are TRBV7-2 and TRBJ2-1; D possibly corresponds to TRBD2 (6 bases). Germline lookup yields CDR1 SGHTA and CDR2 FQGNSA. Trimming removed 3 bases from V and 7 bases from J, with 16 bases in between. The CDR3 consists of 15 residues. The CDR3 loop is CASSFEGLAVNEQFF. The CDR3 bases are TGTGCCAGCAGCTTTGAGGGACTTGCGGTTAATGAGCAGTTCTTC. Using reference TRBV7-2 and TRBJ2-1 for the parts outside the CDR3, the full variable domain is GAGVSQSPSNKVTEKGKDVELRCDPISGHTALYWYRQSLGQGLEFLIYFQGNSAPDKSGLPSDRFSAERTGGSVSTLTIQRTQQEDSAVYLCASSFEGLAVNEQFFGPGTRLTVL.

This clonotype appeared many times. The J gene is TRBJ1-2, the V gene TRBV2; possible D gene TRBD1, 6 bases. This CDR3 is built from 13 residues. V lost 6 bases and J 7 bases, leaving 15 bases between the germline ends. Per the germline V gene, CDR1 is SNHLY and CDR2 is FYNNEI. CDR3 coding DNA: TGTGCCAGCAGGACCCAGGGGATCGGTGGCTACACCTTC. It yields the protein CASRTQGIGGYTF.

The CDR3 coding sequence is TGTGCCAGCAGCTCTATGATCTACCGCACAGATACGCAGTATTTT. Encoded protein: CASSSMIYRTDTQYF. The gene calls are TRBV7-2 and TRBJ2-3; the D is unclear. V lost 4 bases and J 1 base, leaving 12 bases between the germline ends. There are 15 residues in the CDR3. Germline CDR1 is SGHTA and CDR2 is FQGNSA.

This clonotype showed up many times. The V gene is TRBV12-3 or TRBV12-4, the J gene TRBJ2-7; D is unresolved. Trimming took 5 bases from V and 0 from J, leaving 17 bases between them. CDR3 length equals 16 residues. The CDR3 region has the DNA TGTGCCAGCAGTCACTTAAAGGGTTCCTCCTCCTACGAGCAGTACTTC. Its translation: CASSHLKGSSSYEQYF.

The chain joins TRBV29-1 to TRBJ2-6, with 8 bases identical to TRBD1. V shed 0 bases and J 1 base; nucleotides not matched to a gene: 11. Germline lookup yields CDR1 SQVTM and CDR2 ANQGSEA. The CDR3 is 19 residues long. The CDR3 is CSVEETSRDRRSGANVLTF. The CDR3 nucleotides read TGCAGCGTTGAAGAGACCTCAAGGGACAGGAGGTCTGGGGCCAACGTCCTGACTTTC.

This clonotype was observed many times. J is TRBJ2-3 and V is TRBV27; 9 nucleotides align to TRBD2. The CDR3 is made up of 16 amino acids. Trimming at V came to 7 bases and at J to 5 bases, leaving 13 bases not matched to a gene. Germline V gene sequence: CDR1 MNHEY, CDR2 SMNVEV (reference sequence). CDR3 amino acids: CASTLFSGRLEDTQYF. In DNA form, the CDR3 reads TGTGCCAGCACTCTTTTCAGCGGGAGGCTTGAAGATACGCAGTATTTT.

Many counts were recorded for this clonotype. The chain carries TRBV30 and TRBJ1-4; no clear D. V lost 2 bases, J lost 6 bases, and 16 bases lay in between. Germline values: CDR1 GTSNPN, CDR2 SVGIG (reference sequence). The CDR3 sequence is 15 residues long. CDR3 sequence (DNA): TGTGCCTGGAGTAGCGGCGTCGGTTCTTATGAAAAACTGTTTTTT. Encoded protein: CAWSSGVGSYEKLFF.

This clonotype was recorded a few times. The chain recombines TRBV19 with TRBJ2-1; 15 bases agree with TRBD2. Per the germline V gene, CDR1 is LNHDA and CDR2 is SQIVND (reference sequence). V lost 1 base, J lost 4 bases, and 8 bases stayed unmatched. This CDR3 is 19 amino acids long. The CDR3 reads CASSIGGTSGRIVYNEQFF. The CDR3 DNA sequence: TGTGCCAGTAGTATAGGCGGGACTAGCGGGAGGATAGTATACAATGAGCAGTTCTTC.

This clonotype was counted between two and nine times. The chain is built from TRBV18 and TRBJ2-1; D possibly corresponds to TRBD1 (6 bases). Per the germline V gene, CDR1 is KGHSH and CDR2 is LQKENI. The V end was cut by 0 bases, the J end by 2 bases, with 11 bases between. CDR3 size: 16 residues. The CDR3 reads CASSPPGAGPYNEQFF. The CDR3 DNA reads as TGTGCCAGCTCACCACCGGGGGCCGGTCCCTACAATGAGCAGTTCTTC.

This clonotype was seen ten or more times. This chain connects TRBV30 to TRBJ2-7; D gene unclear. Germline assignment: CDR1 GTSNPN and CDR2 SVGIG (reference sequence). The length of the CDR3 is 12 residues. Trimming cost V 3 bases and J 2 bases, with 8 bases left between them. The chain's CDR3 is CAWRVTAYEQYF. The CDR3 DNA is TGTGCCTGGAGGGTCACCGCCTACGAGCAGTACTTC.

This clonotype was seen many times. The chain recombines TRBV6-5 with TRBJ2-7; 7 nucleotides align to TRBD2. The germline gives CDR1 MNHEY, CDR2 SVGAGI. This CDR3 has 20 residues. Trimming removed 2 bases from V and 1 base from J; junction bases left unmatched: 20. The CDR3 DNA sequence: TGTGCCAGCAGTTACCCGACTGGGCGGGAGCCCAGTGGACTGTCCTACGAGCAGTACTTC. Translated, it gives CASSYPTGREPSGLSYEQYF.

The chain joins TRBV9 to TRBJ2-3; 7 bases are a match to TRBD1. The germline CDR1 and CDR2 sequences are SGDLS and YYNGEE. The CDR3 length is 15 residues. V dropped 3 bases and J dropped 5; count of bases not matched to a gene: 9. The CDR3 is CASSAGDSQRDTQYF. DNA for the CDR3: TGTGCCAGCAGCGCAGGGGACAGCCAACGAGATACGCAGTATTTT.

V and J are TRBV5-1 and TRBJ2-6; TRBD1 aligns across 7 bases. This CDR3 region has 19 residues. Trimming cost V 2 bases and J 1 base; bases outside gene matches: 12. The germline V gene has CDR1 SGHRS and CDR2 YFSETQ. CDR3 DNA sequence: TGCGCCAGCAGCTTTACCTCCGGGACAGTGGTGTCTGGGGCCAACGTCCTGACTTTC. Encoded protein: CASSFTSGTVVSGANVLTF.

To note about this clonotype: A single base separates this from a much larger clone, so it may be a read error. The chain employs TRBV5-1 and TRBJ1-5, with no clear D. Looked up from germline, CDR1 is SGHRS and CDR2 is YFSETQ. Trimming took 4 bases from V and 7 from J, leaving 18 bases between them. CDR3 size: 15 residues. CDR3: CASSLTGNTRQPQHF. In DNA, the CDR3 is TGCGCCAGCAGCCTTACCGGGAACACAAGACAGCCCCAGCATTTT.

The chain uses TRBV6-5 and TRBJ1-1; tentatively, D is TRBD1 (6 bases). The V and J ends lost 2 bases and 7 bases respectively, with 14 bases between them. This CDR3 has 14 amino acids. Germline CDR1 is MNHEY and CDR2 is SVGAGI. CDR3 region: CASSYRGGRIEAFF. CDR3 coding DNA: TGTGCCAGCAGTTACCGGGGGGGGCGCATTGAAGCTTTCTTT.

This clonotype was counted between two and nine times. The junction does not match germline at one end; this may be a read error. The J gene is TRBJ2-3, the V gene TRBV11-2; D possibly corresponds to TRBD2 (6 bases). Germline V gene data show CDR1 as SGHAT and CDR2 as FQNNGV. The CDR3 totals 18 residues. The CDR3 region has the DNA TGTGTCAGCAGCTTTAACCTGGGACTCGCGTTTCCCACAGATACGCAGTATTTT. Amino acids: CVSSFNLGLAFPTDTQYF. The entire variable domain, with the rest obtained from reference TRBV11-2 and TRBJ2-3, is as follows: EAGVAQSPRYKIIEKRQSVAFWCNPISGHATLYWYQQILGQGPKLLIQFQNNGVVDDSQLPKDRFSAERLKGVDSTLKIQPAKLEDSAVYLCVSSFNLGLAFPTDTQYFGPGTRLTVL.

This clonotype was recorded a few times. This chain connects TRBV4-2 to TRBJ2-4, with 7 bases fitting TRBD1. The J segment lost 8 bases and the V segment lost 0 bases, leaving 10 bases of the junction unmatched. Germline loops: CDR1 LGHNA, CDR2 YNFKEQ. CDR3 size: 16 residues. The CDR3 bases are TGTGCCAGCAGCCAAGATCAAGGGCAGGGGGACGACATTCAGTACTTC. Amino acid sequence: CASSQDQGQGDDIQYF.

Many counts were recorded for this clonotype. The gene calls are TRBV5-8 and TRBJ1-4; D gene uncertain. With 4 bases removed from V and 4 bases from J, the gap between germline ends came to 17 bases. Germline CDR1 reads SGHTS; CDR2 reads YDEGEE. This CDR3 region has 16 residues. The DNA for the CDR3 is TGTGCCAGCAGCAAGCGAGTACGAGACCTTAATGAAAAACTGTTTTTT. Its protein is CASSKRVRDLNEKLFF.

This clonotype was seen repeatedly, ten times or more. The chain recombines TRBV24-1 with TRBJ2-3, with D unresolved. In germline, CDR1 is KGHDR, CDR2 SFDVKD. The CDR3 consists of 17 residues. The V gene lost 4 bases and the J gene lost 5 bases, with 21 bases spanning the gap. The CDR3 is CATSDLDGLLLRDTQYF. The CDR3 bases are TGTGCCACCAGTGACCTAGACGGGTTACTTTTGAGAGATACGCAGTATTTT.

This clonotype came up a few times. Just one base apart from a much larger clone, this may be a read error. A read error is likely, as this CDR3 ends without the conserved phenylalanine or tryptophan. V is TRBV12-3 or TRBV12-4 and J is TRBJ2-1; tentatively, D is TRBD2 (5 bases). The CDR3 consists of 15 residues. CDR3: CASSVARSSYNEQFI. CDR3 sequence (DNA): TGTGCCAGCAGTGTAGCGAGGAGCTCCTACAATGAGCAGTTCATC.

The V call is TRBV19, the J call TRBJ2-1, with D tentatively TRBD1 or TRBD2 (6 bases each). CDR3 length: 13 amino acids. CDR1 and CDR2 from the germline V gene are LNHDA and SQIVND (reference sequence). V was clipped by 6 bases and J by 8 bases, with 14 bases between them. This chain's CDR3 is CASSVNGGYEQFF. The CDR3 DNA reads as TGTGCCAGTAGCGTGAACGGGGGCTATGAGCAGTTCTTC.

This clonotype was seen a few times. This chain joins TRBV5-1 and TRBJ1-4; possible D gene TRBD1, 5 bases. The V gene's germline CDR1 is SGHRS and CDR2 YFSETQ. V lost 4 bases and J lost 4, with 11 bases in between. This CDR3 contains 14 residues. The CDR3 coding sequence is TGCGCCAGCAGCATGGGGGGTATTAATGAAAAACTGTTTTTT. It translates to CASSMGGINEKLFF. Combining the CDR3 with reference TRBV5-1 and TRBJ1-4 gives the whole variable domain KAGVTQTPRYLIKTRGQQVTLSCSPISGHRSVSWYQQTPGQGLQFLFEYFSETQRNKGNFPGRFSGRQFSNSRSEMNVSTLELGDSALYLCASSMGGINEKLFFGSGTQLSVL.

There are many counts of this clonotype. V gene TRBV12-5 combines with J gene TRBJ1-1, with D perhaps TRBD1 (5 bases). Trimming removed 2 bases at V and 4 bases at J, with 14 bases between. The CDR3 extends over 15 amino acids. Germline-derived CDR1 and CDR2 are LGHNT and FRNRAP. The CDR3 sequence: CASGLFTGMRTEAFF. Written as DNA, the CDR3 is TGTGCTAGTGGTTTGTTTACAGGAATGCGCACTGAAGCTTTCTTT.